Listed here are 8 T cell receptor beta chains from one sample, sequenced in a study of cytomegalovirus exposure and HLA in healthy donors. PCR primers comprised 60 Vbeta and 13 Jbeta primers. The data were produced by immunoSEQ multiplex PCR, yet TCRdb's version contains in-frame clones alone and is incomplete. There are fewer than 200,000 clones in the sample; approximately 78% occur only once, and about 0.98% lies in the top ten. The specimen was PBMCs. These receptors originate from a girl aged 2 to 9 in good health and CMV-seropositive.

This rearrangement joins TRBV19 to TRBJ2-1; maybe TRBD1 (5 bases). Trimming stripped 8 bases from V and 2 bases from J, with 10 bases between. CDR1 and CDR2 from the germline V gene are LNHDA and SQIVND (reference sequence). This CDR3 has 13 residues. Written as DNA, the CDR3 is TGTGCCAGTCTAATGGGGCCCTACAATGAGCAGTTCTTC. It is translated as CASLMGPYNEQFF. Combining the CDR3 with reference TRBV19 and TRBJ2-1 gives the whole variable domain DGGITQSPKYLFRKEGQNVTLSCEQNLNHDAMYWYRQDPGQGLRLIYYSQIVNDFQKGDIAEGYSVSREKKESFPLTVTSAQKNPTAFYLCASLMGPYNEQFFGPGTRLTVL.

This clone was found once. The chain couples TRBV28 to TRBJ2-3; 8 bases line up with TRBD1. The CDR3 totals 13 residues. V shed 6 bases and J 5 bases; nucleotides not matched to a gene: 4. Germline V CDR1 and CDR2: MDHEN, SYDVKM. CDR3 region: CASSNRGKDTQYF. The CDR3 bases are TGTGCCAGCAGCAACAGGGGGAAAGATACGCAGTATTTT.

The DNA for the CDR3 is TGTGCCAGTGCCGCGGCTAGCGGGGGGGAAGATACGCAGTATTTT. It yields the protein CASAAASGGEDTQYF. The genes are TRBV19 and TRBJ2-3, with 12 bases matching TRBD2. The CDR3 length is 15 residues. V lost 8 bases to trimming and J lost 5 bases; unmatched junction nucleotides: 8. CDR1 is LNHDA and CDR2 is SQIVND in the germline V gene (reference sequence). The full variable domain, with the rest looked up from reference TRBV19 and TRBJ2-3, is DGGITQSPKYLFRKEGQNVTLSCEQNLNHDAMYWYRQDPGQGLRLIYYSQIVNDFQKGDIAEGYSVSREKKESFPLTVTSAQKNPTAFYLCASAAASGGEDTQYFGPGTRLTVL.

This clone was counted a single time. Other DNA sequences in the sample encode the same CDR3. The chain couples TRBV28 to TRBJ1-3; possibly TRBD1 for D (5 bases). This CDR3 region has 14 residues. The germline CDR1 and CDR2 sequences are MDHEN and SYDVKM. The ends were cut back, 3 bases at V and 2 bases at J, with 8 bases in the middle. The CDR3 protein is CASSLGGAGNTIYF. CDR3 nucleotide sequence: TGTGCCAGCAGTTTGGGGGGGGCTGGAAACACCATATATTTT.

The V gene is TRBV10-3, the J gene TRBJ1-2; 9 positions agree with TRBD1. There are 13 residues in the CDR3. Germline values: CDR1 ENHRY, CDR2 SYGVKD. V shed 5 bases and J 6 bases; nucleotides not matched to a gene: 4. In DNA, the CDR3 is TGTGCCATCAGTATACAGGGGGCTAATGGCTACACCTTC. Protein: CAISIQGANGYTF.

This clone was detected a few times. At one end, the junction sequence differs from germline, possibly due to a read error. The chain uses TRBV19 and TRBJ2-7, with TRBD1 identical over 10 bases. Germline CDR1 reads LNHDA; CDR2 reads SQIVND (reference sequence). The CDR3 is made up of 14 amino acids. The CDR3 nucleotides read TGTGCCAGTAGTATGACAGGGGGCTCCCACGAGCAGTACTTC. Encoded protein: CASSMTGGSHEQYF.

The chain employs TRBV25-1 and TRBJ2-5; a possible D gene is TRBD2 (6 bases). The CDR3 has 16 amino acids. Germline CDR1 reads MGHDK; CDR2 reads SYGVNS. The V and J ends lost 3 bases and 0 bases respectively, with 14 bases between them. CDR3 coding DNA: TGTGCCAGCAGTGACATTCGAGTAGCGGACCAAGAGACCCAGTACTTC. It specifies CASSDIRVADQETQYF.

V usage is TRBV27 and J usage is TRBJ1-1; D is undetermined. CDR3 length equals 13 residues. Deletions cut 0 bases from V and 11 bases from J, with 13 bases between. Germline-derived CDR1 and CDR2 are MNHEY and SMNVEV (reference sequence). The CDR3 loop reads CASSLSYPAGAFF. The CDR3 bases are TGTGCCAGCAGTTTATCGTATCCGGCGGGTGCTTTCTTT.